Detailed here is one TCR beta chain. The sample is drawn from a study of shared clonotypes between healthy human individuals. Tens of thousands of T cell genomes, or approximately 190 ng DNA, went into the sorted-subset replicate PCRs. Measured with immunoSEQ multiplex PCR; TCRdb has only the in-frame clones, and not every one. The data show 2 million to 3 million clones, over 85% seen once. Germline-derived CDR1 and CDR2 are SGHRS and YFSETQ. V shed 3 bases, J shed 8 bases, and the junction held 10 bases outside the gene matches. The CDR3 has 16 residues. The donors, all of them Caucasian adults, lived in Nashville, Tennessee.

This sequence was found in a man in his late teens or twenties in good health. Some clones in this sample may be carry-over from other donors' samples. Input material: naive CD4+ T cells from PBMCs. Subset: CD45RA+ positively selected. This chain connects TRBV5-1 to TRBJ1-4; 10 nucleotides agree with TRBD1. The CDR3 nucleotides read TGCGCCAGCAGCTCGAATCCCGGGACAGGGGACGAAAAACTGTTTTTT. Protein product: CASSSNPGTGDEKLFF.